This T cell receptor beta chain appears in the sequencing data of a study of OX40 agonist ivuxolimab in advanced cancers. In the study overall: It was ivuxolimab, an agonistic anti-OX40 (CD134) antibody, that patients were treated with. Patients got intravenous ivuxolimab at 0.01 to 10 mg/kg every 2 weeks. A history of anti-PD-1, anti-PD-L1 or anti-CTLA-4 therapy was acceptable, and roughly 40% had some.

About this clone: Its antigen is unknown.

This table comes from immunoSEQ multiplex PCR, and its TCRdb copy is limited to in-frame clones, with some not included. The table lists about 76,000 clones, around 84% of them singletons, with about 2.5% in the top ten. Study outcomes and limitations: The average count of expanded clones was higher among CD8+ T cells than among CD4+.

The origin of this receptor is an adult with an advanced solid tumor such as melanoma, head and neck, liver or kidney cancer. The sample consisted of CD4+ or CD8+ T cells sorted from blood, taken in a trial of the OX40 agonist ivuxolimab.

CDR3 sequence (DNA): TGTGCCAGCAGTTTATCAGGGGGCAATTCACCCCTCCACTTT. Translation: CASSLSGGNSPLHF. The rearrangement links TRBV27 to TRBJ1-6, with 7 bases aligning to TRBD1. Per germline, CDR1 MNHEY and CDR2 SMNVEV (reference sequence). The CDR3 spans 14 residues. V gave up 0 bases and J gave up 7 bases; unmatched junction bases: 0.